These T cell receptor beta chains were read from a single sample in a study of T cell repertoires in cytomegalovirus infection. TCRdb redid the calling of the reads with MiXCR, one entry per CDR3 protein. The sample yields hundreds of thousands of distinct CDR3 sequences, roughly a third seen once. For these TCRs, the target antigens are not known. Sequencing used cultured PBMCs, obtained from culture after CMV antigen stimulation. The receptors were gathered from a human donor in good health (CMV status not recorded). Some clones in this sample may be carry-over from other donors' samples. Both conserved end residues are part of each CDR3.

>TRBV20-1|TRBJ2-7
CSARGGSEIYYEQYF
>TRBV7-2|TRBJ2-2
CASSNRRGGELFF
>TRBV14|TRBJ2-1
CASSPGPVAPEQFF
>TRBV5-6|TRBJ2-5
CASSPGGTAQETQYF
>TRBV11-2|TRBJ2-5
CASSFKARVGETQYF
>TRBV5-4|TRBJ2-1
CASSSRTSGIAYNEQFF
>TRBV7-2|TRBJ1-2
CASSLRGGRTNYGYTF
>TRBV27|TRBJ1-1
CASSKDNPVNTEAFF
>TRBV6-5|TRBJ2-7
CASSYPQDWLYEQYF
>TRBV7-2|TRBJ2-4
CASRDISRGGNIQYF
>TRBV25-1|TRBJ2-5
CASSEYRGETQYF
>TRBV7-2|TRBJ2-2
CASSWGGGRYTGELFF
>TRBV7-9|TRBJ2-3
CASSYRGNTDTQYF
>TRBV2|TRBJ2-7
CASTPDTTLYEQYF
>TRBV7-9|TRBJ2-3
CASGSGEGDTQYF
>TRBV7-7|TRBJ2-5
CASSLEASGETQYF
>TRBV7-6|TRBJ2-7
CASSLDQKIYEQYF
>TRBV2|TRBJ1-4
CASSSIQLATNEKLFF
>TRBV2|TRBJ1-5
CASSESSHRGRGREPQHF
>TRBV7-2|TRBJ2-5
CASGAGQETQYF
>TRBV7-2|TRBJ2-5
CASSLVDGGTQYF
>TRBV7-2|TRBJ2-2
CASSSVATGELFF
>TRBV2|TRBJ2-7
CASNPSGYEQYF
>TRBV7-2|TRBJ1-5
CASSFHRGNQPQHF
>TRBV12-3/TRBV12-4|TRBJ2-5
CASSSDFPLGIETQYF
>TRBV7-2|TRBJ1-2
CATPYRSLGSYGYTF
>TRBV7-3|TRBJ1-2
CASSSLQGRGYGYTF
>TRBV2|TRBJ1-2
CASIGRLNGYGYTF
>TRBV10-3|TRBJ2-7
CAISESYGLYEQYF
>TRBV6-8|TRBJ1-3
CAVMSSGNTIYF
>TRBV5-3|TRBJ2-1
CASSLGGRGGNEQFF
>TRBV10-3|TRBJ2-3
CAIKGSAGRADTQYF
>TRBV4-1|TRBJ2-3
CASSPQAGGADTQYF
>TRBV7-2|TRBJ2-2
CASSFRGGELFF
>TRBV7-2|TRBJ2-7
CASSYRPGDEQYF
>TRBV15|TRBJ2-7
CATTASGIHEQYF
>TRBV12-3/TRBV12-4|TRBJ1-5
CASRSPGDQPQHF
>TRBV12-3/TRBV12-4|TRBJ1-2
CASSEEGMGYTF
>TRBV28|TRBJ1-5
CASSFLDRGRRSNQPQHF
>TRBV27|TRBJ1-1
CASSFSPRSGNTEAFF